The sequence of this T cell receptor (beta chain) was determined in a study of CD8+CD57+ T cells in acquired aplastic anemia. This CDR3 has 15 amino acids. The V and J ends lost 4 bases and 4 bases, in that order; junction bases with no gene match: 5. Germline V CDR1 and CDR2: SGHKS, YYEKEE (reference sequence). Sequencing was done on patients that had shown CD8+CD57+ cell expansion by flow cytometry. No patient had been given any therapy when blood was sampled. This clonotype has just one count. The template used for profiling TCR beta VDJ and CDR3 was genomic DNA. One entry per CDR3 protein, called by TCRdb with MiXCR from the reads. The table shows around 430,000 distinct CDR3 sequences, with around a third occurring only once.

The sequence was collected from a human donor with aplastic anemia. Sequencing input: sorted CD4+, CD8+, or CD8+CD57+ T cells (not recorded which) from PBMCs. The V call is TRBV5-5, the J call TRBJ2-3, with 11 bases that match TRBD2. Here the CDR3 reads CASSTPLAGADTQYF. The CDR3 DNA reads TGTGCCAGCAGCACCCCACTAGCGGGGGCAGATACGCAGTATTTT.